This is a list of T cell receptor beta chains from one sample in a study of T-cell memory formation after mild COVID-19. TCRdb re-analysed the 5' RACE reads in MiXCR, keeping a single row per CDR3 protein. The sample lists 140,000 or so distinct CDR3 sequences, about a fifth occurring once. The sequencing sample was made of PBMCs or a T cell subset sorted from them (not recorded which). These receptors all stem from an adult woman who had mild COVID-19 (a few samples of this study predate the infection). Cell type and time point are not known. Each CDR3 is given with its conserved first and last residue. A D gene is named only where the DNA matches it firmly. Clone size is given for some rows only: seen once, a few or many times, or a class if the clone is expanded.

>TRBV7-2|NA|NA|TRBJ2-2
TGTGCCAGCAGGTTGTTCAGGGGAGGGACCGGGGAGCTGTTTTTT
CASRLFRGGTGELFF
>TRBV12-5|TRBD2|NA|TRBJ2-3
TGTGCTAGTGGTTTGGTACTCAGAGGACTAGCGGGTTCTAGCACAGATACGCAGTATTTT
CASGLVLRGLAGSSTDTQYF
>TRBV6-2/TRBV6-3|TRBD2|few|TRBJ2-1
TGTGCCAGCAGAATAAGACTAGCGGGGTCCTTAGACAATGAGCAGTTCTTC
CASRIRLAGSLDNEQFF
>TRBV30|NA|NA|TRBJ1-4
TGTGCCTGGAGTGTAGGAGACAGGATGAATGAAAAACTGTTTTTT
CAWSVGDRMNEKLFF
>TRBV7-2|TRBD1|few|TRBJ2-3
TGTGCCAGCAGCCCCGACAGGGGATACCTCACAGATACGCAGTATTTT
CASSPDRGYLTDTQYF
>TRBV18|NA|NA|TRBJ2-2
TGTGCCAGCTCACCAGAATATAGCAGGCGCTCCGCCGGGGAGCTGTTTTTT
CASSPEYSRRSAGELFF
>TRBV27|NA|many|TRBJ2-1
TGTGCCAGCAGTTTGTGGGGAACAGGATACAATGAGCAGTTCTTC
CASSLWGTGYNEQFF
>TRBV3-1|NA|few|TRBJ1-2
TGTGCCAGCAGCCAAGGCAGTGGCTACACCTTC
CASSQGSGYTF
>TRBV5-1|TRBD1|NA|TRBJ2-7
TGCGCCACCCCGGGACAGGGGTCCTACGAGCAGTACTTC
CATPGQGSYEQYF
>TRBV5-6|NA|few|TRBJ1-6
TGTGCCAGCAGCTTGGAGGCAGGTCGGGCCAATTCACCCCTCCACTTT
CASSLEAGRANSPLHF
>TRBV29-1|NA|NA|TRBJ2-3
TGCAGCGTTGCCACGACGGAGTCTAGCACAGATACGCAGTATTTT
CSVATTESSTDTQYF
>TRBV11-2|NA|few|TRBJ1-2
TGTGCCAGCAGCTTGGGGAGGAGTTATGGCTACACCTTC
CASSLGRSYGYTF
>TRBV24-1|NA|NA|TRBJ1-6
TGTGCCACCAGTCGGGCGCCGGGTTCGACCCTCCACTTT
CATSRAPGSTLHF
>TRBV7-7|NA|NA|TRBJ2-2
TGTGCCAGCAGCCCCGTGGACACCGGGGAGCTGTTTTTT
CASSPVDTGELFF
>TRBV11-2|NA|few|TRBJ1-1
TGTGCCAGCAGCTTAGGGTTCGGACTGAACACTGAAGCTTTCTTT
CASSLGFGLNTEAFF
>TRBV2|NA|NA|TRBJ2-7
TGTGCCAGCAGTTCCAGCCAGGTTAAGGCCTACGAGCAGTACTTC
CASSSSQVKAYEQYF
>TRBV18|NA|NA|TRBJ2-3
TGTGCCAGCTCACCGGTGGGAAACACAGATACGCAGTATTTT
CASSPVGNTDTQYF
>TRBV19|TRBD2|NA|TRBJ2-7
TGTGCCAGTGCCCCCGGGACTACCCGTGGGCGGCAGTACTTC
CASAPGTTRGRQYF
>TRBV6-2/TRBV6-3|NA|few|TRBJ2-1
TGTGCCAGCAGTTCCACTCGGGGACTCGAGGGCAATGAGCAGTTCTTC
CASSSTRGLEGNEQFF
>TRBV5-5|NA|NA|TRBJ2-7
TGTGCCAGCAGCTGGGGGGACTACGAGCAGTACTTC
CASSWGDYEQYF
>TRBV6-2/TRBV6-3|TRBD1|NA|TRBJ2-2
TGTGCCAGCAGTTACTACGGACAGGGTTACACCGGGGAGCTGTTTTTT
CASSYYGQGYTGELFF
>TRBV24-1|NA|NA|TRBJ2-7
TGTGCCACCAGTGACGCAGCTCGAGGGGCCTACGAGCAGTACTTC
CATSDAARGAYEQYF
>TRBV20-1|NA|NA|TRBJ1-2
TGCCGACGGCCTACTAACTATGGCTACACCTTC
CRRPTNYGYTF
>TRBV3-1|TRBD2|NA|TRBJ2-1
TGTGCCAGCAGCCCGATTCTAGCGGGAGGGCCCTACAATGAGCAGTTCTTC
CASSPILAGGPYNEQFF
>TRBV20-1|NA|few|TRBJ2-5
TGCAGTACGACTCGGGTGTCGGAGACCCAGTACTTC
CSTTRVSETQYF
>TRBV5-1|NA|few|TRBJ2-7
TGCGCCAGCAGACCCCGGACAGATTCCTACGAGCAGTACTTC
CASRPRTDSYEQYF
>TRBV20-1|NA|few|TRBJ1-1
TGCAGTGCGAAAAACAGGAACGGGGACACTGAAGCTTTCTTT
CSAKNRNGDTEAFF
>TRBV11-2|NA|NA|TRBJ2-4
TGTGCCAGCAGCCTATCAGGGTCCAAAAACATTCAGTACTTC
CASSLSGSKNIQYF
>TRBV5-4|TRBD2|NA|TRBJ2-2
TGTGCCAGCAGGCCCTCCGGGACTAGCGCCGGGGAGCTGTTTTTT
CASRPSGTSAGELFF
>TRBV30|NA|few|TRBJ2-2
TGTGCCTGGAGTAGGGGACGGGGGCTCCGCGGGGAGCTGTTTTTT
CAWSRGRGLRGELFF
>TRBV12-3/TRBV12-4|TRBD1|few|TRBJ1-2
TGTGCCAGCAGTTGGGCGGGACAGGGCTATGGCTACACCTTC
CASSWAGQGYGYTF
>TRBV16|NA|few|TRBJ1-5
TGTGCCAGCAGCCAATCGAGAACGGTCAATGGGGCCCAGCATTTT
CASSQSRTVNGAQHF
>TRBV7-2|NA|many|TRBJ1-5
TGTGCCAGCAGCTCAAGAGGGAATCAGCCCCAGCATTTT
CASSSRGNQPQHF
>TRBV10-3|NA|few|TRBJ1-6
TGTGCCATCAGTGTGGGGACAAGGAATTCACCCCTCCACTTT
CAISVGTRNSPLHF
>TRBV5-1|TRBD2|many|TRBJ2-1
TGCGCCAGCAGCTTGGGAAATGTCGGGGTGGCTAGCGGGAACCGAAGGGGCAATGAGCAGTTCTTC
CASSLGNVGVASGNRRGNEQFF
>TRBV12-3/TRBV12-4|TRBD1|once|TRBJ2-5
TGTGCCAGCAGTTTCGGCAGGGGGAGAGAGACCCAGTACTTC
CASSFGRGRETQYF
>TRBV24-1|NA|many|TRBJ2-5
TGTGCCACCAGTGATCCGAGAGGGGAAGAGACCCAGTACTTC
CATSDPRGEETQYF
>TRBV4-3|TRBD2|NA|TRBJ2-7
TGCGCCAGCAGCCAATACACCGGGACTAGTGGGTACGAGCAGTACTTC
CASSQYTGTSGYEQYF
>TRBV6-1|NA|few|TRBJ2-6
TGTGCCAGCAGTGACAGACAGTCTGGGGCCAACGTCCTGACTTTC
CASSDRQSGANVLTF
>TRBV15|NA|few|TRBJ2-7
TGTGCCACCAGCAGAGTTGCGGGGACGCGGTACTTC
CATSRVAGTRYF
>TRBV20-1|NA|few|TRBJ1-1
TGCAGTGCTAAGGGTCCGGGAGCTTTCTTT
CSAKGPGAFF
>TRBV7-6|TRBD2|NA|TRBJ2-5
TGTGCCAGCAGCCCAATCCAGCGACTAGCGGCGGGGGAGACCCAGTACTTC
CASSPIQRLAAGETQYF
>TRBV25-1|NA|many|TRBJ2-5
TGTGCCAGCAGTGAATATCCAGGGACCCAGTACTTC
CASSEYPGTQYF
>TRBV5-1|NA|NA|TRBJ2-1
TGCGCCACCCCATACAATGAGCAGTTCTTC
CATPYNEQFF
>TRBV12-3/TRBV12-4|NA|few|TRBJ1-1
TGTGCCAGCAGTCTGATGGGGGGGAACACTGAAGCTTTCTTT
CASSLMGGNTEAFF
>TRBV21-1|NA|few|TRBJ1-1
TGTGCCAACCCTGACAGGGATAAGCGGGCCAAGGCTGAAGCTTTCTTT
CANPDRDKRAKAEAFF
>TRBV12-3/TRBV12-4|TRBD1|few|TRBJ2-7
TGTGCCAGCAGTCGGACAGGGCGTGGGCAGTACTTC
CASSRTGRGQYF
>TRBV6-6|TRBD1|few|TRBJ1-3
TGTGCCAGCAGTTCACAGGGGTCTGGAAACACCATATATTTT
CASSSQGSGNTIYF
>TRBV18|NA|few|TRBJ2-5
TGTGCCAGCTCGCCGGGACATCAAGAGACCCAGTACTTC
CASSPGHQETQYF
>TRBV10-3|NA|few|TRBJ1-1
TGTGCCACTGGGAACACTGAAGCTTTCTTT
CATGNTEAFF
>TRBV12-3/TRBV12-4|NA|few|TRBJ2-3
TGTGCCAGCAGTCCGTCTCGGGCGACAGATACGCAGTATTTT
CASSPSRATDTQYF
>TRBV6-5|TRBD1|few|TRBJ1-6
TGTGCCAGCGCCCTACAGGGGGCAAGCTCCTATAATTCACCCCTCCACTTT
CASALQGASSYNSPLHF
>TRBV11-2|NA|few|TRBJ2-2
TGTGCCAGCAGCTTAGTCTCTTTTGCCAGAGACACCGGGGAGCTGTTTTTT
CASSLVSFARDTGELFF
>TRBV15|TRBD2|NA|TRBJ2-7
TGTGCCACCAGCAGAGATAGGGTGTGGGGGGGCTCCTACGAGCAGTACTTC
CATSRDRVWGGSYEQYF
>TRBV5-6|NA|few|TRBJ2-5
TGTGCCAGCAGCTTGAACGGCCGTGGAGAGACCCAGTACTTC
CASSLNGRGETQYF
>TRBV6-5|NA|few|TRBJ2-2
TGTGCCAGCAGTTCACAGGGCCCTTGGACCGGGGAGCTGTTTTTT
CASSSQGPWTGELFF